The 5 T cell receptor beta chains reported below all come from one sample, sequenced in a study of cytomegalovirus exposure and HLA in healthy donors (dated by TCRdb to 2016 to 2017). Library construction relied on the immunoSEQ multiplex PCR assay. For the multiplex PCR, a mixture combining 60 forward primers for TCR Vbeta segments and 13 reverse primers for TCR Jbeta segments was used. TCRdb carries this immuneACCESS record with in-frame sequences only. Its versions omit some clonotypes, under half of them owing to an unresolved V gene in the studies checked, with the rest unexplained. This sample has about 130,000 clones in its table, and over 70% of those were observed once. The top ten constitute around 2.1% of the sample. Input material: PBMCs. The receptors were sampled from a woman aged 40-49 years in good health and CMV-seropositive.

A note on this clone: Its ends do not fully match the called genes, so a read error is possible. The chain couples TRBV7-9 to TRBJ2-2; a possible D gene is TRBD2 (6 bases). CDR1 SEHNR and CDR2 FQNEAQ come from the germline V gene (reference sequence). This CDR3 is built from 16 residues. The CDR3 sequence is CSSSPWRGKDTGELFF. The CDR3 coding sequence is TGTTCCAGCAGCCCATGGAGGGGTAAGGACACCGGGGAGCTGTTTTTT.

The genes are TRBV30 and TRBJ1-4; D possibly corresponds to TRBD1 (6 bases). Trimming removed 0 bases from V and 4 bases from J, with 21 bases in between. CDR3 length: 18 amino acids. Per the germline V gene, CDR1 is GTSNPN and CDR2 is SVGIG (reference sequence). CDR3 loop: CAWSVPRGGDSDNEKLFF. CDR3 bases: TGTGCCTGGAGTGTACCGAGGGGGGGAGACAGTGATAATGAAAAACTGTTTTTT.

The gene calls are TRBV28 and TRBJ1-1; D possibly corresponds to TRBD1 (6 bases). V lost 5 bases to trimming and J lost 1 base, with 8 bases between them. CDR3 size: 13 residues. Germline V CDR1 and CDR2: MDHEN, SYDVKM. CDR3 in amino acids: CASSTGPNTEAFF. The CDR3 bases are TGTGCCAGCAGTACAGGGCCGAACACTGAAGCTTTCTTT. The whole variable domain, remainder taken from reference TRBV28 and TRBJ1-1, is DVKVTQSSRYLVKRTGEKVFLECVQDMDHENMFWYRQDPGLGLRLIYFSYDVKMKEKGDIPEGYSVSREKKERFSLILESASTNQTSMYLCASSTGPNTEAFFGQGTRLTVV.

The CDR3 protein is CASTYASTGYNEQFF. In DNA, the CDR3 is TGTGCCAGCACGTATGCGTCTACCGGCTACAATGAGCAGTTCTTC. The chain carries TRBV6-5 and TRBJ2-1, with D unresolved. Trimming left V 7 bases short and J 3 bases short, with 16 bases between. From germline, CDR1 is MNHEY and CDR2 SVGAGI. This CDR3 is 15 amino acids long.

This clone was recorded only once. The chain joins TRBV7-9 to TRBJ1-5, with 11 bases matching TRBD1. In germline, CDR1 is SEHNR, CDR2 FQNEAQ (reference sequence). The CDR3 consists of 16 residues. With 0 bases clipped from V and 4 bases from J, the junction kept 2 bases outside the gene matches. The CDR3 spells CASSLAGTGGNQPQHF. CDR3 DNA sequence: TGTGCCAGCAGCTTAGCAGGGACAGGGGGGAATCAGCCCCAGCATTTT.